The 6 T cell receptor beta chains below come from one sample, sequenced in a study of blood T cell repertoires in COVID-19. Here immunoSEQ multiplex PCR was the method, and the copy in TCRdb shows in-frame clones only, minus some. Found here are about 170,000 clones, approximately 79% of them singletons; the top ten hold about 3%. Sequencing used peripheral blood. Receptors originate from a woman aged 80 or older with acute or convalescent COVID-19.

The chain employs TRBV28 and TRBJ1-4; 7 bases are a match to TRBD1. Trimming removed 4 bases from V and 8 bases from J; junction bases left unmatched: 10. The CDR3 consists of 15 residues. CDR1 and CDR2 (germline): MDHEN, SYDVKM. The CDR3 region has the DNA TGTGCCAGCAGTTCTCACCGGGACAGTAGGGAAAAACTGTTTTTT. Amino acids: CASSSHRDSREKLFF.

In this sample, this clone turned up a few times. The gene calls are TRBV27 and TRBJ1-5; weak D call: TRBD1 (5 bases). Germline values: CDR1 MNHEY, CDR2 SMNVEV (reference sequence). V was shortened by 1 base and J by 2 bases, with 21 bases between the two germline ends. The CDR3 runs 19 residues. The CDR3 coding sequence is TGTGCCAGCAGTTTATGGGCCGAGGGAGGGGTAGGGGGCAATCAGCCCCAGCATTTT. It codes for CASSLWAEGGVGGNQPQHF.

The chain joins TRBV7-9 to TRBJ1-3, with 9 bases lining up with TRBD1. Losses at the gene ends were 6 bases for V and 4 bases for J; bases not matched to a gene: 4. The length of the CDR3 is 14 residues. In germline, CDR1 is SEHNR, CDR2 FQNEAQ (reference sequence). The CDR3, as DNA: TGTGCCAGCAGGGGACAGGGATCCGGAAACACCATATATTTT. Its protein is CASRGQGSGNTIYF. Combining the CDR3 with reference TRBV7-9 and TRBJ1-3 gives the whole variable domain DTGVSQNPRHKITKRGQNVTFRCDPISEHNRLYWYRQTLGQGPEFLTYFQNEAQLEKSRLLSDRFSAERPKGSFSTLEIQRTEQGDSAMYLCASRGQGSGNTIYFGEGSWLTVV.

The chain recombines TRBV6-5 with TRBJ1-4, with a possible D match to TRBD1 (5 bases). This CDR3 is built from 14 residues. Trimming took off 2 bases at V and 6 bases at J, with 10 bases between the two ends. Per the germline V gene, CDR1 is MNHEY and CDR2 is SVGAGI. DNA of the CDR3: TGTGCCAGCAGTTACACCAGGGAGGATGAAAAACTGTTTTTT. As protein: CASSYTREDEKLFF.

This chain connects TRBV5-4 to TRBJ1-6, with D possibly matching TRBD1 (5 bases). This CDR3 is built from 14 residues. Trimming left V 0 bases short and J 5 bases short, with 6 bases between. Germline CDR1 and CDR2: SGHNT and YYREEE (reference sequence). The CDR3 nucleotides read TGTGCCAGCAGCTTGGACAGGAATAATTCACCCCTCCACTTT. As protein: CASSLDRNNSPLHF.

This clone was observed a handful of times. The V and J genes are TRBV29-1 and TRBJ2-2; D not certain. Germline V lookup: CDR1 SQVTM, CDR2 ANQGSEA. CDR3 size: 15 residues. V shed 4 bases and J shed 6 bases, with 18 bases lying between them. CDR3 sequence: CSVGHLPSDAGELFF. The CDR3 DNA reads as TGCAGCGTTGGCCACCTCCCCTCAGATGCCGGGGAGCTGTTTTTT.